This passage covers 3 T cell receptor beta chains from one sample sequenced in a study of T cell responses to AZD1222 COVID-19 vaccine. The data were produced by immunoSEQ multiplex PCR, yet TCRdb's version contains in-frame clones alone and is incomplete. The sample holds approximately 130,000 clones, 65% to 90% seen once. This sample comprised peripheral blood, obtained 28 days after the second AZD1222 dose. The receptors derive from an adult who received the AZD1222 COVID-19 vaccine.

V usage is TRBV11-2 and J usage is TRBJ2-2, with 10 bases that match TRBD1. V dropped 4 bases and J dropped 1; count of bases not matched to a gene: 3. The CDR3 has 16 amino acids. Per the germline V gene, CDR1 is SGHAT and CDR2 is FQNNGV. CDR3 bases: TGTGCCAGCAGCTCCTGGACAGGGGGGAACACCGGGGAGCTGTTTTTT. Protein: CASSSWTGGNTGELFF.

V usage is TRBV5-1 and J usage is TRBJ2-7, with TRBD1 identical over 9 bases. This CDR3 has 15 amino acids. In germline, CDR1 is SGHRS, CDR2 YFSETQ. The ends lost 4 bases at V and 2 bases at J; junction bases unmatched: 7. This CDR3 reads CASSPRTGAAYEQYF. Here the CDR3 DNA reads TGCGCCAGCAGCCCGAGGACAGGGGCGGCCTACGAGCAGTACTTC.

The V and J genes are TRBV6-5 and TRBJ1-1; D unresolved. The ends were cut back, 4 bases at V and 3 bases at J, with 6 bases in the middle. Germline CDR1 and CDR2: MNHEY and SVGAGI. There are 12 residues in the CDR3. The CDR3 DNA follows: TGTGCCAGCAGTTCCTGGGACACTGAAGCTTTCTTT. Translating it yields CASSSWDTEAFF.